The 26 T cell receptor beta chains in this list originate from one sample, sequenced in a study of long-term antiretroviral therapy in people with HIV. Survey-level immunoSEQ v3.0 assays were run. Profiling relied on immunoSEQ multiplex PCR, and the TCRdb table lists in-frame clones only, not all of them. This sample yields roughly 20,000 clones, of which less than 85% are seen a single time; 9.5% to 15% belongs to the top ten. The material sequenced was unsorted PBMCs, taken less than 1.8 years before starting antiretroviral therapy. These TCRs come from a woman aged 35 to 49 with HIV.

This clone was found a few times. This chain links TRBV11-2 with TRBJ1-2, with D possibly matching TRBD1 (5 bases). The V and J ends lost 5 bases and 6 bases respectively, with 10 bases between them. This CDR3 has 12 amino acids. Germline V gene lookup returns CDR1 SGHAT and CDR2 FQNNGV. The CDR3 sequence: CASSQGSDGYTF. The CDR3 coding sequence is TGTGCCAGCAGCCAGGGATCCGATGGCTACACCTTC.

This chain connects TRBV5-4 to TRBJ2-7; the D gene is possibly TRBD2 (7 bases). From germline, CDR1 is SGHNT and CDR2 YYREEE (reference sequence). The CDR3 extends over 15 amino acids. V gave up 0 bases and J gave up 5 bases, with 15 bases separating them. CDR3 in DNA: TGTGCCAGCAGCTTGGGAGGGGGGGAGCCCCACGAGCAGTACTTC. It yields the protein CASSLGGGEPHEQYF.

The table lists this clone with a few counts. V usage is TRBV19 and J usage is TRBJ1-5; 9 bases are shared with TRBD1. The junction had 0 bases not matched to a gene; V was cut back by 6 bases and J by 6 bases. The CDR3 runs to 12 residues. Germline loops: CDR1 LNHDA, CDR2 SQIVND (reference sequence). The CDR3 loop is CASRDRGQPQHF. CDR3 nucleotides: TGTGCCAGTAGGGACAGGGGTCAGCCCCAGCATTTT. The entire variable domain, with the rest obtained from reference TRBV19 and TRBJ1-5, is as follows: DGGITQSPKYLFRKEGQNVTLSCEQNLNHDAMYWYRQDPGQGLRLIYYSQIVNDFQKGDIAEGYSVSREKKESFPLTVTSAQKNPTAFYLCASRDRGQPQHFGDGTRLSIL.

The V and J genes are TRBV5-1 and TRBJ2-5, with TRBD2 matching over 14 bases. Per germline, CDR1 SGHRS and CDR2 YFSETQ. The V and J ends lost 4 bases and 14 bases, in that order; junction bases with no gene match: 19. The CDR3 has 17 amino acids. CDR3 nucleotide sequence: TGCGCCAGCAGCCTGAATCGACTAGCGGGAGGGACGAGGGAGTTCTACTTC. This codes for CASSLNRLAGGTREFYF.

In DNA, the CDR3 is TGTGCCAGCTCACAGGGGAGTTTGCAAGAGACCCAGTACTTC. Amino acids: CASSQGSLQETQYF. The gene calls are TRBV18 and TRBJ2-5; tentatively, D is TRBD1 or TRBD2 (5 bases each). Germline V gene data show CDR1 as KGHSH and CDR2 as LQKENI. V was pared by 4 bases and J by 2 bases, with 11 bases between. The CDR3 covers 14 residues. Together with reference TRBV18 and TRBJ2-5, the CDR3 gives the full variable domain: NAGVMQNPRHLVRRRGQEARLRCSPMKGHSHVYWYRQLPEEGLKFMVYLQKENIIDESGMPKERFSAEFPKEGPSILRIQQVVRGDSAAYFCASSQGSLQETQYFGPGTRLLVL.

This chain connects TRBV6-5 to TRBJ2-5; D perhaps matches TRBD2 (7 bases). The CDR3 totals 15 residues. The V gene lost 5 bases and the J gene lost 3 bases, with 16 bases spanning the gap. Germline lookup yields CDR1 MNHEY and CDR2 SVGAGI. Here the CDR3 DNA reads TGTGCCAGCAGTAGGTATCGGGGGGCCGAAGAGACCCAGTACTTC. This sequence encodes CASSRYRGAEETQYF.

The chain links TRBV5-1 to TRBJ2-1; perhaps TRBD2 as D (6 bases). Germline lookup yields CDR1 SGHRS and CDR2 YFSETQ. V was clipped by 1 base and J by 2 bases, with 10 bases between them. The CDR3 is 15 amino acids. CDR3 nucleotide sequence: TGCGCCAGCAGCTTGTTGAGGGAGGCCTACAATGAGCAGTTCTTC. Translation gives CASSLLREAYNEQFF.

The rearrangement uses TRBV6-4 and TRBJ1-2, with a tentative D call TRBD1 (6 bases). The CDR3 contains 14 residues. V was trimmed by 6 bases and J by 7 bases, leaving 18 bases between them. In germline, CDR1 is MRHNA, CDR2 SNTAGT. This chain's CDR3 is CASSPIGGRSGYTF. The CDR3 DNA sequence: TGTGCCAGCAGCCCAATCGGGGGGCGAAGTGGCTACACCTTC.

The chain is built from TRBV5-1 and TRBJ1-5; D remains ambiguous. CDR1 is SGHRS and CDR2 is YFSETQ in the germline V gene. Trimming cost V 3 bases and J 0 bases, with 16 bases left between them. The CDR3 runs 17 residues. CDR3 in DNA: TGCGCCAGCAGCTCGGAACCTACAGATTATAGCAATCAGCCCCAGCATTTT. Amino acid sequence: CASSSEPTDYSNQPQHF. The variable domain in full, completed from reference TRBV5-1 and TRBJ1-5, reads KAGVTQTPRYLIKTRGQQVTLSCSPISGHRSVSWYQQTPGQGLQFLFEYFSETQRNKGNFPGRFSGRQFSNSRSEMNVSTLELGDSALYLCASSSEPTDYSNQPQHFGDGTRLSIL.

This chain uses TRBV9 with TRBJ1-2, with 9 bases lining up with TRBD1. Germline CDR1 SGDLS, CDR2 YYNGEE. This CDR3 has 16 residues. Trimming removed 0 bases from V and 4 bases from J; junction bases left unmatched: 7. In DNA form, the CDR3 reads TGTGCCAGCAGCGTAGTTGGGACAGGGTTAAGCTATGGCTACACCTTC. Protein: CASSVVGTGLSYGYTF.

This sequence joins TRBV11-2 and TRBJ1-1; no reliable D call. This CDR3 is 13 amino acids long. Germline CDR1 reads SGHAT; CDR2 reads FQNNGV. Trimming stripped 0 bases from V and 11 bases from J, with 13 bases between. The CDR3 here is CASSLDSSPRAFF. As DNA, the CDR3 is TGTGCCAGCAGCTTAGATTCTTCTCCGCGGGCTTTCTTT.

The chain uses TRBV2 and TRBJ1-1; D is undetermined. Germline CDR1 SNHLY, CDR2 FYNNEI. The CDR3 is made up of 13 amino acids. Trimming shortened V by 7 bases and J by 7 bases, and 16 bases separated the two germline ends. CDR3 nucleotides: TGTGCCAGCACCGTCAATGGACCTTATGAAGCTTTCTTT. It encodes CASTVNGPYEAFF.

The rearrangement uses TRBV11-2 and TRBJ2-7; no clear D. CDR1 SGHAT and CDR2 FQNNGV come from the germline V gene. This CDR3 is built from 14 residues. With 1 base removed from V and 3 bases from J, the gap between germline ends came to 10 bases. CDR3 in amino acids: CASSLGVGSYEQYF. The CDR3, as DNA: TGTGCCAGCAGCTTAGGGGTAGGCAGCTACGAGCAGTACTTC.

V and J are TRBV10-1 and TRBJ2-1, with TRBD2 matching 12 bases. V trimming: 3 bases; J trimming: 7 bases; junction bases outside the gene matches: 13. The length of the CDR3 is 18 residues. Germline loops: CDR1 WNHNN, CDR2 SYGVQD (reference sequence). This CDR3 reads CASSDPDGLAGTWNEQFF. CDR3 DNA sequence: TGCGCCAGCAGTGATCCCGACGGACTAGCGGGGACGTGGAATGAGCAGTTCTTC.

DNA of the CDR3: TGCGCCAGCAGTTACAATGCTGACACTGAAGCTTTCTTT. Its translation is CASSYNADTEAFF. The chain joins TRBV5-1 to TRBJ1-1; D is unclear. V lost 5 bases and J lost 3, with 11 bases in between. The CDR3 runs 13 residues. Germline V gene data show CDR1 as SGHRS and CDR2 as YFSETQ.

V gene TRBV19 combines with J gene TRBJ1-4; possible D gene TRBD1, 6 bases. CDR3 length: 15 residues. V gave up 3 bases and J gave up 7 bases, with 15 bases separating them. Germline assignment: CDR1 LNHDA and CDR2 SQIVND (reference sequence). CDR3: CASSMNRVTGEKLFF. CDR3 nucleotide sequence: TGTGCCAGTAGTATGAACAGGGTGACGGGTGAAAAACTGTTTTTT. Full variable domain (missing parts from reference TRBV19 and TRBJ1-4): DGGITQSPKYLFRKEGQNVTLSCEQNLNHDAMYWYRQDPGQGLRLIYYSQIVNDFQKGDIAEGYSVSREKKESFPLTVTSAQKNPTAFYLCASSMNRVTGEKLFFGSGTQLSVL.

The genes are TRBV5-1 and TRBJ1-1; weak D call: TRBD1 (5 bases). The germline V gene encodes CDR1 SGHRS and CDR2 YFSETQ. The germline V and J ends were trimmed by 0 bases and 1 base, with 10 bases remaining between them. This CDR3 contains 15 residues. This chain's CDR3 is CASSLDGGGNTEAFF. CDR3 in DNA: TGCGCCAGCAGCTTGGATGGGGGGGGGAACACTGAAGCTTTCTTT.

The chain is built from TRBV19 and TRBJ2-7; D assignment may be TRBD1 or TRBD2 (5 bases each). The CDR3 has 12 amino acids. Trimming removed 3 bases from V and 2 bases from J, with 5 bases in between. Per the germline V gene, CDR1 is LNHDA and CDR2 is SQIVND (reference sequence). The CDR3 DNA is TGTGCCAGTAGTATGGGGGCCTACGAGCAGTACTTC. Its translation: CASSMGAYEQYF.

In its sample, this clone ranks as medium-sized. The genes are TRBV5-4 and TRBJ2-7, with D uncertain. This CDR3 spans 14 amino acids. V lost 4 bases to trimming and J lost 2 bases, with 13 bases between them. Germline assignment: CDR1 SGHNT and CDR2 YYREEE (reference sequence). Here the CDR3 reads CASSLDIGPYEQYF. CDR3 nucleotides: TGTGCCAGCAGCCTCGACATTGGCCCCTACGAGCAGTACTTC.

The chain links TRBV28 to TRBJ1-5; 9 positions agree with TRBD1. V trimming: 5 bases; J trimming: 7 bases; junction bases outside the gene matches: 9. The CDR3 contains 15 residues. From germline, CDR1 is MDHEN and CDR2 SYDVKM. The CDR3 bases are TGTGCCAGCAGTCCACTCACAGGGGGCGACCAGCCCCAGCATTTT. Protein: CASSPLTGGDQPQHF.

This clone was seen a single time. The chain uses TRBV9 and TRBJ1-1; 9 positions match TRBD1. V was clipped by 4 bases and J by 3 bases; unmatched bases: 4. The CDR3 sequence is 14 residues long. In germline, CDR1 is SGDLS, CDR2 YYNGEE. Written as DNA, the CDR3 is TGTGCCAGCAGCTCGACAGGGGGGTACACTGAAGCTTTCTTT. Translated, it gives CASSSTGGYTEAFF.

This chain connects TRBV7-8 to TRBJ1-5; 8 positions agree with TRBD1. Germline CDR1 reads SGHVS; CDR2 reads FQNEAQ. Unmatched junction bases numbered 14, after V lost 5 bases and J lost 5 bases. CDR3 size: 17 residues. The CDR3 loop is CASSLPLRDRRYQPQHF. The CDR3 coding sequence is TGTGCCAGCAGCCTTCCCTTGAGGGACAGGCGCTATCAGCCCCAGCATTTT.

V usage is TRBV10-2 and J usage is TRBJ2-1; 10 bases agree with TRBD2. V was pared by 6 bases and J by 2 bases, with 4 bases of the junction left unmatched. Germline lookup yields CDR1 WSHSY and CDR2 SAAADI. CDR3 length equals 15 residues. Here the CDR3 DNA reads TGCGCCAGCAGCGGACTAGCGGCCGCCTACAATGAGCAGTTCTTC. Protein product: CASSGLAAAYNEQFF.

CDR3 residues: CASSLTGTGGEKRFQYF. In DNA form, the CDR3 reads TGCGCCAGCAGCTTAACGGGGACAGGGGGCGAAAAGAGGTTCCAGTACTTC. V usage is TRBV5-1 and J usage is TRBJ2-5, with 12 bases lining up with TRBD1. The germline V gene encodes CDR1 SGHRS and CDR2 YFSETQ. The V and J ends lost 2 bases and 10 bases, in that order; junction bases with no gene match: 15. The CDR3 extends over 17 amino acids. Full variable domain (missing parts from reference TRBV5-1 and TRBJ2-5): KAGVTQTPRYLIKTRGQQVTLSCSPISGHRSVSWYQQTPGQGLQFLFEYFSETQRNKGNFPGRFSGRQFSNSRSEMNVSTLELGDSALYLCASSLTGTGGEKRFQYFGPGTRLLVL.

This chain uses TRBV11-3 with TRBJ2-7; 7 bases match TRBD1. After removal of 5 bases from V and 2 bases from J, the junction contained 6 bases not matched to a gene. The CDR3 runs 14 residues. CDR1 SGHNT and CDR2 YENEEA come from the germline V gene. CDR3 DNA: TGTGCCAGCAGCCCTCCGACAGGGACCTACGAGCAGTACTTC. It translates to CASSPPTGTYEQYF.

This sequence joins TRBV27 and TRBJ2-1; 11 bases line up with TRBD2. The CDR3 sequence is 15 residues long. In germline, CDR1 is MNHEY, CDR2 SMNVEV (reference sequence). V shed 7 bases and J 3 bases; nucleotides not matched to a gene: 5. DNA of the CDR3: TGTGCCAGCACCGACGGGACTAGCGGCTACAATGAGCAGTTCTTC. It translates to CASTDGTSGYNEQFF.